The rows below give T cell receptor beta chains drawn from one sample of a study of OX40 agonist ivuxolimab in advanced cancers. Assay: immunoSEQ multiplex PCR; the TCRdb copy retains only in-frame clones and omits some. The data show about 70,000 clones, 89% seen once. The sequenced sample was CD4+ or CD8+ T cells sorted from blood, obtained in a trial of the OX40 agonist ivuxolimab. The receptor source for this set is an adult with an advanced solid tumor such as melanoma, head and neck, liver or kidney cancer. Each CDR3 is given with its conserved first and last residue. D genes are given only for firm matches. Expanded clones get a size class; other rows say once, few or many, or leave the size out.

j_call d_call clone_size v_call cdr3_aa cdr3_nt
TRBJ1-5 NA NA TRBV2 CASSYSALHQPQHF TGTGCCAGCAGCTATTCAGCGCTACATCAGCCCCAGCATTTT
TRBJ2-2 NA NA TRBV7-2 CASSLLYTGELFF TGTGCCAGCAGCTTATTATACACCGGGGAGCTGTTTTTT
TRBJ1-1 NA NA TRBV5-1 CASSLEGLNFGNTEAFF TGCGCCAGCAGCTTGGAGGGGCTTAACTTCGGGAACACTGAAGCTTTCTTT
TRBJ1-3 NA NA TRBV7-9 CASSSTGRGNTIYF TGTGCCAGCAGCTCCACAGGGAGAGGAAACACCATATATTTT
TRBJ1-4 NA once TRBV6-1 CASSESGDNEKLFF TGTGCCAGCAGTGAGTCAGGCGATAATGAAAAACTGTTTTTT
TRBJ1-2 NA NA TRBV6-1 CASSEYWDSYGYTF TGTGCCAGCAGTGAATATTGGGATTCCTATGGCTACACCTTC
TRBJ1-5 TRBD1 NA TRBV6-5 CASSSGTGATNQPQHF TGTGCCAGCAGTTCCGGGACAGGTGCCACGAATCAGCCCCAGCATTTT
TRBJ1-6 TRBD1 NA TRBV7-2 CASSSPGQGFPPHNSPLHF TGTGCCAGCAGCTCACCGGGACAGGGATTTCCACCTCATAATTCACCCCTCCACTTT
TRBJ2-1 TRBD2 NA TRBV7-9 CASSLSGGSYNEQFF TGTGCCAGCAGCTTATCGGGGGGATCCTACAATGAGCAGTTCTTC
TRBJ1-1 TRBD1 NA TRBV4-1 CASSQHRGAGNTEAFF TGCGCCAGCAGCCAGCACAGGGGCGCGGGTAACACTGAAGCTTTCTTT
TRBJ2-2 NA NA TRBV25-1 CASSEAGTRVGELFF TGTGCCAGCAGTGAGGCCGGGACGAGGGTCGGGGAGCTGTTTTTT
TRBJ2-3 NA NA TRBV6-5 CASSYGGTDTQYF TGTGCCAGCAGTTACGGGGGCACAGATACGCAGTATTTT
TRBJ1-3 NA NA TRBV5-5 CASSTAAGGGNTIYF TGTGCCAGCAGCACGGCAGCGGGGGGCGGAAACACCATATATTTT
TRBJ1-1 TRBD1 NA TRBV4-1 CASSPTTGVGSTEAFF TGCGCCAGCAGCCCGACGACAGGGGTGGGTAGCACTGAAGCTTTCTTT
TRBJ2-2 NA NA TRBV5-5 CASSLLASTGELFF TGTGCCAGCAGCTTGCTAGCAAGTACCGGGGAGCTGTTTTTT
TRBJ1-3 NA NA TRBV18 CASSPPGSSGNTIYF TGTGCCAGCTCACCACCGGGTTCCTCTGGAAACACCATATATTTT
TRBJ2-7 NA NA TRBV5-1 CASSPSGGFNEQYF TGCGCCAGCAGCCCCAGTGGAGGGTTCAACGAGCAGTACTTC
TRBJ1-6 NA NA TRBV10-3 CAISRQGNSPLHF TGTGCCATCAGCAGGCAGGGGAATTCACCCCTCCACTTT
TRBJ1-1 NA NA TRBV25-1 CASIHGGTEAFF TGTGCCAGCATTCACGGGGGCACTGAAGCTTTCTTT
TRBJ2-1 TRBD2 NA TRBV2 CASSVGTSGFGEQFF TGTGCCAGCAGTGTGGGGACTAGCGGATTCGGTGAGCAGTTCTTC
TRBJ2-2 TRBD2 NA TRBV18 CASSPPSSGVNTGELFF TGTGCCAGCTCACCACCGTCTAGCGGGGTGAACACCGGGGAGCTGTTTTTT
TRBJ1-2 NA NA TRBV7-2 CASSLGVGSGYGYTF TGTGCCAGCAGCTTGGGGGTAGGGTCGGGCTATGGCTACACCTTC
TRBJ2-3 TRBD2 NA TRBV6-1 CASSVSLAGGSTDTQYF TGTGCCAGCAGTGTTTCACTAGCGGGGGGGAGCACAGATACGCAGTATTTT
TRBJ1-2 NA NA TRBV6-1 CASSEGSGIYGYTF TGTGCCAGCAGTGAAGGGAGCGGGATCTATGGCTACACCTTC
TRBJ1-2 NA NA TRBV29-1 CSVSPGRGSYGYTF TGCAGCGTTTCTCCGGGACGGGGAAGCTATGGCTACACCTTC
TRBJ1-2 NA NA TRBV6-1 CASSENYGYTF TGTGCCAGCAGTGAAAACTATGGCTACACCTTC
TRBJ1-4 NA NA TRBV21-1 CASETGEGEKLFF TGTGCCAGCGAGACAGGGGAAGGTGAAAAACTGTTTTTT
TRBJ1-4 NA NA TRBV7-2 CASSPSTNEKLFF TGTGCCAGCAGCCCCTCAACTAATGAAAAACTGTTTTTT
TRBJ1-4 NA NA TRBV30 CAWSRPEKLFF TGTGCCTGGAGCCGCCCAGAAAAACTGTTTTTT
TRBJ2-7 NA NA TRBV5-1 CASSSDGYEQYF TGCGCCAGCAGCTCTGACGGGTACGAGCAGTACTTC
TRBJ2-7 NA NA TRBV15 CATSRTQGPTYEQYF TGTGCCACCAGCAGAACCCAGGGGCCCACCTACGAGCAGTACTTC
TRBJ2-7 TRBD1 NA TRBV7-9 CASSGRDRGFFYEQYF TGTGCCAGCAGCGGAAGGGACAGGGGATTCTTTTACGAGCAGTACTTC
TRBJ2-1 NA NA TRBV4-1 CASSQDEDSYNEQFF TGCGCCAGCAGCCAAGATGAGGACAGCTACAATGAGCAGTTCTTC
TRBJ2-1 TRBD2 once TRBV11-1 CASSFRAGGNNEQFF TGTGCCAGCAGCTTCCGAGCGGGGGGGAACAATGAGCAGTTCTTC
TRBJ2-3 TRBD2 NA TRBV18 CASSPQTSGGAIGTQYF TGTGCCAGCTCACCGCAGACCAGCGGGGGGGCTATTGGTACGCAGTATTTT
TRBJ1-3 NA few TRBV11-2 CASSLGAGSGNTIYF TGTGCCAGCAGCTTAGGGGCCGGGTCAGGAAACACCATATATTTT
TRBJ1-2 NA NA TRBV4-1 CASSQMGGYTF TGCGCCAGCAGCCAAATGGGCGGCTACACCTTC
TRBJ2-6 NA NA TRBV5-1 CASSLAGDSGANVLTF TGCGCCAGCAGCTTGGCCGGGGATTCAGGGGCCAACGTCCTGACTTTC
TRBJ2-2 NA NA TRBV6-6 CASSYSYGATGELFF TGTGCCAGCAGTTACTCCTACGGGGCCACCGGGGAGCTGTTTTTT
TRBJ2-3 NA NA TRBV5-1 CASSLGVLGADTQYF TGCGCCAGCAGCTTGGGGGTCTTGGGGGCAGATACGCAGTATTTT
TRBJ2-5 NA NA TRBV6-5 CASTEAGGRMETQYF TGTGCCAGCACCGAGGCAGGGGGGAGAATGGAGACCCAGTACTTC
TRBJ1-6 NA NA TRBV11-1 CASSFLRGNSPLHF TGTGCCAGCAGCTTTCTAAGGGGAAATTCACCCCTCCACTTT
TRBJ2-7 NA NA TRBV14 CASSPWTSPYEQYF TGTGCCAGCAGCCCTTGGACGAGTCCCTACGAGCAGTACTTC
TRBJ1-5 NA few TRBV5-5 CASSSISSNQPQHF TGTGCCAGCAGCTCAATCTCTAGCAATCAGCCCCAGCATTTT
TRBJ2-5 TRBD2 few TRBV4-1 CASSQWRGGEGETQYF TGCGCCAGCAGCCAATGGCGGGGGGGCGAAGGAGAGACCCAGTACTTC
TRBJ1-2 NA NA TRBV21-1 CASSKAREYYGYTF TGTGCCAGCAGCAAAGCGCGCGAGTACTATGGCTACACCTTC
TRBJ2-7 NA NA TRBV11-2 CASSLDQRVQYF TGTGCCAGCAGCTTAGATCAACGTGTGCAGTACTTC
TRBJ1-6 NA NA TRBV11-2 CASSLGWGGSYNSPLHF TGTGCCAGCAGCTTAGGGTGGGGCGGCTCCTATAATTCACCCCTCCACTTT
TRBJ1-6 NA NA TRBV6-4 CASSDSSRGGNSPLHF TGTGCCAGCAGTGACTCGAGTCGGGGCGGTAATTCACCCCTCCACTTT
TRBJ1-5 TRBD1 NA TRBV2 CASIKDRGENQPQHF TGTGCCAGCATTAAGGACAGGGGAGAGAATCAGCCCCAGCATTTT
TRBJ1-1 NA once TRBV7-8 CASSKTGNTEAFF TGTGCCAGCAGCAAGACAGGGAACACTGAAGCTTTCTTT
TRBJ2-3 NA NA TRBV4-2 CASSQGRPSDTQYF TGTGCCAGCAGCCAAGGTCGGCCTAGCGATACGCAGTATTTT
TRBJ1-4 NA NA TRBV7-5 CVRSGREDNEKLFF TGTGTCAGAAGCGGCCGGGAGGATAATGAAAAACTGTTTTTT
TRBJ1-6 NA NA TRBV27 CASSFRERNSPLHF TGTGCCAGCTCCTTCCGGGAGCGAAATTCACCCCTCCACTTT
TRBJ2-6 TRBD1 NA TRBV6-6 CASRGTVLSGANVLTF TGTGCCAGCAGGGGGACAGTACTCTCTGGGGCCAACGTCCTGACTTTC
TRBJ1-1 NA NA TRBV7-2 CASSQRTGVTEAFF TGTGCCAGCAGCCAACGGACCGGAGTCACTGAAGCTTTCTTT
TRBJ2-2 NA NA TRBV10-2 CASSDSMGGNTGELFF TGCGCCAGCAGTGACTCCATGGGAGGAAACACCGGGGAGCTGTTTTTT
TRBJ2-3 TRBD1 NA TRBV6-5 CASSRAGGSGDTQYF TGTGCCAGCAGTCGCGCAGGGGGCTCGGGAGATACGCAGTATTTT
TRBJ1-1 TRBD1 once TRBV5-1 CASSLQGARGTEAFF TGCGCCAGCAGCTTACAGGGGGCCAGGGGCACTGAAGCTTTCTTT